The clone carrying this T cell receptor (beta chain) has only a few counts. Its antigen is not known. The data are from a study of T cell clonotyping in hematopoietic cell transplantation. Study-wide points: Without cell sorting, CD4 versus CD8 contributions remain unresolved. At the given depth, recipient repertoires were over 95% de novo clonotypes.

V shed 0 bases and J shed 9 bases, with 12 bases lying between them. Germline CDR1 is KGHSH and CDR2 is LQKENI. The CDR3 extends over 14 amino acids. TCRdb's table, derived via immunoSEQ multiplex PCR, lists solely in-frame clones and lacks some. The sample records about 2,200 clones, nearly 90% being singletons. The sequence was obtained from a man aged 35 to 55 in good health. Some clones in this sample may be carry-over from other donors' samples. The chain links TRBV18 to TRBJ2-1, with unresolved D. Sequencing was carried out using peripheral blood mononuclear cells. CDR3 sequence reads: CASSPPSKVAEQFF. In DNA, the CDR3 is TGTGCCAGCTCACCACCGAGTAAGGTTGCTGAGCAGTTCTTC.